Included here is one T cell receptor (beta chain) sequence, with context. This sample is drawn from a study of cytomegalovirus exposure and HLA in healthy donors. 60 Vbeta and 13 Jbeta primers were used in PCR. TCRdb's copy holds only in-frame clones and misses some; the assay was immunoSEQ multiplex PCR. The sample lists some 200,000 clones; around 75% were seen once. The V end was cut by 7 bases, the J end by 7 bases, with 20 bases between. Germline lookup yields CDR1 SQVTM and CDR2 ANQGSEA. The CDR3 contains 14 residues. The sequencing sample was made of PBMCs. This sequence joins TRBV29-1 and TRBJ2-1; D is possibly TRBD1 (6 bases). The origin of this receptor is a female donor in good health and CMV-seronegative. CDR3 residues: CSADRTSSPNEQFF. Written as DNA, the CDR3 is TGCAGCGCAGACAGGACAAGCTCCCCTAATGAGCAGTTCTTC.